These 31 T cell receptor beta chains originate from one sample sequenced in a study of breast tumors, draining lymph nodes, adjacent tissues. TCRdb re-analysed the multiplex PCR reads in MiXCR, keeping a single row per CDR3 protein. The sample carries approximately 130,000 distinct CDR3 sequences, 21% recorded once. Breast cancer patients provided tissue from their axillary draining lymph nodes. The sequencing input was axillary lymph node tissue. The receptors shown here come from a female donor with breast cancer. Some clones in this sample may be carry-over from other donors' samples.

This clonotype came up many times. This chain uses TRBV5-8 with TRBJ2-5, with D tentatively TRBD1 (5 bases). V was trimmed by 4 bases and J by 3 bases, leaving 13 bases between them. The CDR3 totals 14 residues. The germline V gene encodes CDR1 SGHTS and CDR2 YDEGEE. The CDR3 region has the DNA TGTGCCAGCAGCCCCGACAGTCGTGAAGAGACCCAGTACTTC. This sequence encodes CASSPDSREETQYF.

This clonotype was observed at least ten times. This sequence joins TRBV30 and TRBJ1-4; no reliable D call. V dropped 3 bases and J dropped 8 bases, with 4 bases sitting between them. Per the germline V gene, CDR1 is GTSNPN and CDR2 is SVGIG (reference sequence). The CDR3 length is 10 residues. CDR3 DNA sequence: TGTGCCTGGAGACAGGAAAAACTGTTTTTT. Translation gives CAWRQEKLFF. The full variable domain, its missing parts supplied by reference TRBV30 and TRBJ1-4, is SQTIHQWPATLVQPVGSPLSLECTVEGTSNPNLYWYRQAAGRGLQLLFYSVGIGQISSEVPQNLSASRPQDRQFILSSKKLLLSDSGFYLCAWRQEKLFFGSGTQLSVL.

For this clonotype: Given a much more abundant clone one base away, this may be a read error. V usage is TRBV19 and J usage is TRBJ1-4; TRBD1 might be the D (5 bases). The germline V gene has CDR1 LNHDA and CDR2 SQIVND (reference sequence). CDR3 length: 11 amino acids. In DNA form, the CDR3 reads TGTGTCGGTGAAGGGGCCGAAAAACTGTTTTTT. This translates into CVGEGAEKLFF.

In the case of this clonotype: This may stem from a read error, because a much larger clone lies one nucleotide away. The rearrangement links TRBV7-6 to TRBJ1-4; 8 bases line up with TRBD1. CDR3 size: 16 residues. Germline lookup yields CDR1 SGHVS and CDR2 FNYEAQ. Trimming cost V 4 bases and J 5 bases; bases outside gene matches: 9. CDR3 amino acids: CASSSWAGGENEKLFF. The CDR3 nucleotides read TGTGCCAGCAGCTCATGGGCAGGGGGCGAGAATGAAAAACTGTTTTTT.

This clonotype has a count of ten or more. This chain joins TRBV7-9 and TRBJ2-5, with 12 bases identical to TRBD1. V was pared by 5 bases and J by 5 bases, with 9 bases of the junction left unmatched. CDR3 size: 16 residues. Per germline, CDR1 SEHNR and CDR2 FQNEAQ (reference sequence). CDR3 amino acids: CASSRPGQGALETQYF. Here the CDR3 DNA reads TGTGCCAGCAGCCGACCGGGACAGGGGGCTCTGGAGACCCAGTACTTC.

Comment on this clonotype: This may be a read error, as it is one base from a much larger clone. The V and J genes are TRBV20-1 and TRBJ2-2; 7 bases are a match to TRBD2. The CDR3 contains 14 residues. Germline V lookup: CDR1 DFQATT, CDR2 SNEGSKA (reference sequence). CDR3 amino acids: CSASGVRGTGELVF. CDR3 bases: TGCAGTGCCAGCGGGGTTCGGGGGACCGGGGAGCTGGTTTTT.

The V and J genes are TRBV29-1 and TRBJ2-5, with 13 bases that match TRBD2. Trimming removed 0 bases from V and 1 base from J; junction bases left unmatched: 2. Germline CDR1 is SQVTM and CDR2 is ANQGSEA. The CDR3 covers 16 residues. As DNA, the CDR3 is TGCAGCGTTGAAGAACTAGCGGGAGGGTCCCAAGAGACCCAGTACTTC. This codes for CSVEELAGGSQETQYF.

This clonotype was seen repeatedly, ten times or more. The chain is built from TRBV6-1 and TRBJ1-3; tentative D call: TRBD1 (6 bases). Per the germline V gene, CDR1 is MNHNS and CDR2 is SASEGT. The CDR3 totals 14 residues. V was shortened by 6 bases and J by 0 bases, with 9 bases between the two germline ends. CDR3 sequence: CASRGQLSGNTIYF. The CDR3 region has the DNA TGTGCCAGCAGAGGACAGCTCTCTGGAAACACCATATATTTT.

The sample holds one count of this clonotype. A much larger clone differs by one base, so this may be a read error. This chain links TRBV7-9 with TRBJ1-2, with D unresolved. The CDR3 runs 13 residues. Germline V CDR1 and CDR2: SEHNR, FQNEAQ (reference sequence). CDR3 DNA sequence: TGTGCCAGCAGCTTCCAGGCTAACTATGGCCACACCTTC. As protein: CASSFQANYGHTF.

On this clonotype: Given a much more abundant clone one base away, this may be a read error. The final CDR3 position lacks the conserved phenylalanine or tryptophan, pointing to a likely read error. The chain couples TRBV10-3 to TRBJ1-2, with D perhaps TRBD1 (6 bases). V lost 6 bases and J 6 bases, leaving 11 bases between the germline ends. Germline CDR1 reads ENHRY; CDR2 reads SYGVKD. This CDR3 is 12 amino acids long. The CDR3 is CAIRVPGDGYTS. DNA of the CDR3: TGTGCCATCAGGGTCCCAGGGGATGGCTACACCTCC.

There are many counts of this clonotype. The chain is built from TRBV19 and TRBJ2-1; 9 bases match TRBD1. With V trimmed by 7 bases and J by 6 bases, 10 bases remained unmatched. There are 15 residues in the CDR3. Germline CDR1 reads LNHDA; CDR2 reads SQIVND (reference sequence). CDR3 amino acids: CASNLRDRAFNEQFF. In nucleotides, the CDR3 is TGTGCCAGTAATCTTAGGGACAGGGCCTTCAATGAGCAGTTCTTC.

In its sample, this clonotype was seen a few times. The chain combines TRBV28 with TRBJ1-2; 10 nucleotides align to TRBD1. J was trimmed by 4 bases and V by 5 bases; bases with no gene match: 10. The CDR3 consists of 16 residues. From germline, CDR1 is MDHEN and CDR2 SYDVKM. This chain's CDR3 is CASSQSDRGRVYGYTF. The CDR3, as DNA: TGTGCCAGCAGTCAGAGCGACAGGGGGCGGGTCTATGGCTACACCTTC.

This clonotype was recorded at least ten times. V usage is TRBV11-1 and J usage is TRBJ1-2; 7 bases fit TRBD1. V lost 5 bases to trimming and J lost 0 bases; unmatched junction nucleotides: 6. In germline, CDR1 is SGHAT, CDR2 FQDESV (reference sequence). This CDR3 spans 15 amino acids. This CDR3 is CASSVSGTANYGYTF. The CDR3 nucleotides read TGTGCCAGCAGCGTATCCGGGACAGCTAACTATGGCTACACCTTC.

This clonotype showed up many times. This sequence joins TRBV27 and TRBJ2-3; no definite D call. CDR1 and CDR2 from the germline V gene are MNHEY and SMNVEV (reference sequence). The germline V and J ends were trimmed by 6 bases and 6 bases, with 13 bases remaining between them. The CDR3 consists of 13 residues. The CDR3 here is CASSPYPQDTQYF. DNA for the CDR3: TGTGCCAGCAGCCCCTATCCTCAGGATACGCAGTATTTT.

About this clonotype itself: A much bigger clone sits one base away, suggesting this may be a read error. This chain connects TRBV10-3 to TRBJ1-5, with 9 bases that match TRBD1. The ends lost 10 bases at V and 7 bases at J; junction bases unmatched: 5. In germline, CDR1 is ENHRY, CDR2 SYGVKD. The length of the CDR3 is 12 residues. CDR3 in amino acids: CATRDREQPQHF. The DNA for the CDR3 is TGTGCCACCAGGGACAGGGAACAGCCCCAGCATTTT.

This clonotype was observed a handful of times. The chain couples TRBV28 to TRBJ1-5; 7 bases are shared with TRBD1. The CDR3 runs to 15 residues. V gave up 7 bases and J gave up 2 bases; unmatched junction bases: 8. Germline V gene data show CDR1 as MDHEN and CDR2 as SYDVKM. The CDR3: CASNKGALGNQPQHF. CDR3 DNA: TGTGCCAGCAATAAGGGGGCTTTAGGCAATCAGCCCCAGCATTTT.

This clonotype has ten or more counts. At one boundary the junction diverges from the germline segment, which might be a read error. The chain is built from TRBV29-1 and TRBJ2-1, with TRBD1 matching over 11 bases. The V gene's germline CDR1 is SQVTM and CDR2 ANQGSEA. The CDR3 has 14 residues. The CDR3 region is CSVEGQGAKNEQFF. The DNA of the CDR3 is TGCAGCGTCGAAGGACAGGGGGCTAAAAATGAGCAGTTCTTC.

This clonotype was counted many times. J is TRBJ2-3 and V is TRBV5-5, with D unclear. The length of the CDR3 is 14 residues. Germline CDR1 reads SGHKS; CDR2 reads YYEKEE (reference sequence). V lost 1 base and J lost 2, with 8 bases in between. The CDR3 DNA sequence: TGTGCCAGCAGCTTGCTCTTAATCACAGATACGCAGTATTTT. Encoded protein: CASSLLLITDTQYF.

A remark on this clonotype: A clone one base away is much larger, so this may be a read error. Because the CDR3 is missing its conserved closing phenylalanine or tryptophan, this is likely a read error. V is TRBV30 and J is TRBJ1-4; TRBD1 matches at 9 bases. V was clipped by 3 bases and J by 5 bases; unmatched bases: 1. This CDR3 has 13 amino acids. The germline V gene encodes CDR1 GTSNPN and CDR2 SVGIG (reference sequence). The CDR3: CAWRGTGNEKLFL. Here the CDR3 DNA reads TGTGCCTGGAGAGGGACAGGGAATGAAAAACTGTTTCTT.

This clonotype was recorded at least ten times. The CDR3 is CSARDAPYEQYF. CDR3 DNA: TGCAGTGCTAGAGATGCCCCCTACGAGCAGTACTTC. The gene calls are TRBV20-1 and TRBJ2-7; D unclear. The CDR3 is 12 amino acids. Per germline, CDR1 DFQATT and CDR2 SNEGSKA (reference sequence). V was pared by 0 bases and J by 2 bases, with 5 bases between.

This clonotype was found many times. This chain connects TRBV27 to TRBJ2-1; possibly TRBD1 or TRBD2 for D (5 bases each). There are 13 residues in the CDR3. Trimming left V 5 bases short and J 8 bases short, with 13 bases between. Germline V gives CDR1 MNHEY, CDR2 SMNVEV (reference sequence). The CDR3 is CASSPLGVDEQFF. The CDR3 nucleotides are TGTGCCAGCAGTCCCTTGGGGGTTGATGAGCAGTTCTTC.

This clonotype was seen at least ten times. The chain uses TRBV11-2 and TRBJ2-7, with D tentatively TRBD1 or TRBD2 (5 bases each). The CDR3 length is 16 residues. Germline CDR1 is SGHAT and CDR2 is FQNNGV. V gave up 0 bases and J gave up 0 bases, with 12 bases separating them. The CDR3 sequence is CASSLDWDGNSYEQYF. The DNA for the CDR3 is TGTGCCAGCAGCTTAGATTGGGACGGAAACTCCTACGAGCAGTACTTC.

As concerns this clonotype: Mismatch with germline at one junction end may stem from a read error. CDR3 sequence (DNA): TGTGCCAGCAGCATATTCCGGGAGATTCCAGAGGCCCAGTACTTC. Translating gives CASSIFREIPEAQYF. The chain recombines TRBV5-6 with TRBJ2-5, with D possibly matching TRBD2 (6 bases). The germline V gene has CDR1 SGHDT and CDR2 YYEEEE. The CDR3 loop spans 15 amino acids.

This clonotype was counted at least ten times. J is TRBJ1-2 and V is TRBV12-3 or TRBV12-4; D is uncertain. This CDR3 comprises 12 residues. V was trimmed by 5 bases and J by 8 bases, leaving 12 bases between them. The CDR3 nucleotides read TGTGCCAGCAGTCCCGCTGAATACGGCTACACCTTC. The encoded protein is CASSPAEYGYTF.

Many counts were recorded for this clonotype. The chain uses TRBV6-4 and TRBJ2-1; no reliable D call. In germline, CDR1 is MRHNA, CDR2 SNTAGT. The CDR3 is 14 residues long. Trimming removed 4 bases from V and 1 base from J, with 8 bases in between. DNA of the CDR3: TGTGCCAGCAGTGGTGGCTCGTCCTACAATGAGCAGTTCTTC. Residues: CASSGGSSYNEQFF.

Comments on this clonotype: A clone one base away is much larger, so this may be a read error. This chain uses TRBV6-1 with TRBJ1-6; D perhaps matches TRBD1 (5 bases). V lost 6 bases, J lost 7 bases, and 19 bases lay in between. Germline CDR1 and CDR2: MNHNS and SASEGT. CDR3 length: 16 amino acids. DNA of the CDR3: TGTGCCAGCAGGGATCGGGGCCCCGGCGTGAATTCACCCCTCCACTTT. This codes for CASRDRGPGVNSPLHF.

This clonotype has ten or more counts. The chain is built from TRBV5-1 and TRBJ2-3, with a tentative D call TRBD2 (5 bases). In germline, CDR1 is SGHRS, CDR2 YFSETQ. Trimming removed 4 bases at V and 6 bases at J, with 12 bases between. The CDR3 sequence is 13 residues long. Here the CDR3 reads CASSPLVSDTQYF. CDR3 DNA: TGCGCCAGCAGCCCACTAGTTTCCGATACGCAGTATTTT.

This clonotype showed up many times. V usage is TRBV9 and J usage is TRBJ2-7; D gene ambiguous. CDR1 and CDR2 (germline): SGDLS, YYNGEE. This CDR3 is built from 15 residues. The germline V and J ends were trimmed by 3 bases and 1 base, with 14 bases remaining between them. This CDR3 is CASSATPYPSYEQYF. Here the CDR3 DNA reads TGTGCCAGCAGCGCGACGCCTTACCCTTCCTACGAGCAGTACTTC.

This clonotype was recorded at least ten times. This CDR3 is CASTALVGTGSQHF. The CDR3 DNA follows: TGTGCCAGCACGGCATTAGTCGGGACAGGGAGCCAGCATTTT. This sequence joins TRBV2 and TRBJ1-5; 9 bases map to TRBD1. This CDR3 region has 14 residues. CDR1 SNHLY and CDR2 FYNNEI come from the germline V gene. V lost 7 bases and J lost 12; bases outside the gene matches: 13. The entire variable domain, with the rest obtained from reference TRBV2 and TRBJ1-5, is as follows: EPEVTQTPSHQVTQMGQEVILRCVPISNHLYFYWYRQILGQKVEFLVSFYNNEISEKSEIFDDQFSVERPDGSNFTLKIRSTKLEDSAMYFCASTALVGTGSQHFGDGTRLSIL.

Ten or more counts support this clonotype. CDR3 region: CASRQGFSGELFF. DNA of the CDR3: TGTGCCAGCAGGCAGGGTTTCTCCGGGGAGCTGTTTTTT. The rearrangement uses TRBV2 and TRBJ2-2; a weak D match, TRBD1 (5 bases). The germline V gene encodes CDR1 SNHLY and CDR2 FYNNEI. Between the trimmed V and J ends, which lost 6 bases and 6 bases, there was a span of 11 bases. This CDR3 is 13 amino acids long.

Details on this clonotype: A much larger clone differs by one base, so this may be a read error. The chain recombines TRBV3-1 with TRBJ2-7, with a tentative D call TRBD2 (6 bases). Germline V gene sequence: CDR1 LGHDT, CDR2 YNNKEL (reference sequence). The length of the CDR3 is 14 residues. This chain's CDR3 is CASSQAGTVYERYF. The DNA of the CDR3 is TGTGCCAGCAGCCAAGCAGGGACTGTCTACGAGCGGTACTTC.